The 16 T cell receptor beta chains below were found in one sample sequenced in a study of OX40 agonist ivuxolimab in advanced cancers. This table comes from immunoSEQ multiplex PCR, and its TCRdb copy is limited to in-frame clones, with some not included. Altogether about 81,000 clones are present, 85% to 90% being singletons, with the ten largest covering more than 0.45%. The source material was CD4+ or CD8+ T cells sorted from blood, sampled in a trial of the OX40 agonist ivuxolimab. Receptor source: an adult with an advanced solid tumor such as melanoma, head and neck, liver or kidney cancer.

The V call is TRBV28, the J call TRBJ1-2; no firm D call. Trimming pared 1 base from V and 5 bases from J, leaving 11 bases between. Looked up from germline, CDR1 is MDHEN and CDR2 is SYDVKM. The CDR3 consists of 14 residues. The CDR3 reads CASSLFPARYGYTF. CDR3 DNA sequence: TGTGCCAGCAGTTTATTCCCCGCTAGGTATGGCTACACCTTC.

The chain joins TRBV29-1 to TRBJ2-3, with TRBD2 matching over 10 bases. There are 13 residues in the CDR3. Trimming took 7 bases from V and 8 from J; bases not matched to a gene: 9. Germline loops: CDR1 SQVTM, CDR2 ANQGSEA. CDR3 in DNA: TGCAGCGGTAGCGGGGGGCCCCTGTCTACGCAGTATTTT. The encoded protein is CSGSGGPLSTQYF.

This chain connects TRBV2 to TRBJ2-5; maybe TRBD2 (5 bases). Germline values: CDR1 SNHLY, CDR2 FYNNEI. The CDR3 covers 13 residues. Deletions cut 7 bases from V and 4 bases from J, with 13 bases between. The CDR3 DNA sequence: TGTGCCAGCAACGGGAATAGTGGAGAGACCCAGTACTTC. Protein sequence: CASNGNSGETQYF.

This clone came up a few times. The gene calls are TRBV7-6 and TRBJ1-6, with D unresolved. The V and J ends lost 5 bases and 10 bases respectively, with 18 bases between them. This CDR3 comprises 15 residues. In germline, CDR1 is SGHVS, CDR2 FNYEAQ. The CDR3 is CASSRTEVGGSPLHF. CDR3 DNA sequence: TGTGCCAGCAGCCGAACAGAGGTCGGAGGCTCACCCCTCCACTTT.

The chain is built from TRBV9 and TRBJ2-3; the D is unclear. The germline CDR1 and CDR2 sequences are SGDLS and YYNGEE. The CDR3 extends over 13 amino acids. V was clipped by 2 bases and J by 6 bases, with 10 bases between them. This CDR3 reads CASSVSVADTQYF. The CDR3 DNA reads TGTGCCAGCAGCGTTTCCGTCGCCGATACGCAGTATTTT.

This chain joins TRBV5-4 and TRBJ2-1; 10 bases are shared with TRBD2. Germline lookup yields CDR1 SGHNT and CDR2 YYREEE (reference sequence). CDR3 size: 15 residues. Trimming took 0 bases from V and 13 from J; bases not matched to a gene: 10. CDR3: CASSLVGSGGTNQFF. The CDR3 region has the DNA TGTGCCAGCAGCTTGGTCGGTAGCGGGGGGACGAACCAGTTCTTC.

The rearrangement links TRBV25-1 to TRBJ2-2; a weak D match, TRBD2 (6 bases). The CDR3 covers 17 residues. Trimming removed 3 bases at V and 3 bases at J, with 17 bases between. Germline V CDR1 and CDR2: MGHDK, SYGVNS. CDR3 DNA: TGTGCCAGCAGTGATGGAAGGAGGGCAGTATACACCGGGGAGCTGTTTTTT. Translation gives CASSDGRRAVYTGELFF.

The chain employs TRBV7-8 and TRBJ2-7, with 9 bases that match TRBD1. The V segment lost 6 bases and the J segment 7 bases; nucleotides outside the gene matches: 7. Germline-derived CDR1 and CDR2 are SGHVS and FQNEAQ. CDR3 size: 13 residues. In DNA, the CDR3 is TGTGCCAGCAGGGGACAGGGACCTAGGGAGCAGTACTTC. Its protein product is CASRGQGPREQYF.

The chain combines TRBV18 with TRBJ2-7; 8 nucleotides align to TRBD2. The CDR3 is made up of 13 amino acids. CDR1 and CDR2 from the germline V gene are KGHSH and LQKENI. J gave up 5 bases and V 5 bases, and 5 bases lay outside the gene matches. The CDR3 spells CASSSMTSDEQYF. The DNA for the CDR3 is TGTGCCAGCTCATCGATGACTAGCGACGAGCAGTACTTC.

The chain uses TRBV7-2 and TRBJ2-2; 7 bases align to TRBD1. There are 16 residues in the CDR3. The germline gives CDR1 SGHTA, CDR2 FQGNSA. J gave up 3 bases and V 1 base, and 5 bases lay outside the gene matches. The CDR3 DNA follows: TGTGCCAGCAGCTTAGGGACGGGACAGTACACCGGGGAGCTGTTTTTT. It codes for CASSLGTGQYTGELFF.

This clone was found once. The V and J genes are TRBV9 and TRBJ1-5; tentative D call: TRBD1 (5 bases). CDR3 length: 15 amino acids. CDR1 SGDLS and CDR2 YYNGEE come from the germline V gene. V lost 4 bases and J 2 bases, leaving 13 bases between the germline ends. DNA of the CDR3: TGTGCCAGCAGCCCCAGTGGGGGGGGCAATCAGCCCCAGCATTTT. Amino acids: CASSPSGGGNQPQHF.

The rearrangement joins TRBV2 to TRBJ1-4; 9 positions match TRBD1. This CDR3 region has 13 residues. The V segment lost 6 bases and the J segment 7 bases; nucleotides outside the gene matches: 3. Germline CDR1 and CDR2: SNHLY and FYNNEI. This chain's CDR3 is CASSLQGAEKLFF. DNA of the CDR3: TGTGCCAGCAGCCTACAGGGGGCTGAAAAACTGTTTTTT.

The CDR3 DNA is TGTGCCAGCAGCCTAATAGACTTGGAGACCCAGTACTTC. Its translation is CASSLIDLETQYF. The chain combines TRBV7-3 with TRBJ2-5; D uncertain. The V and J ends lost 5 bases and 5 bases respectively, with 12 bases between them. This CDR3 has 13 amino acids. CDR1 is SGHTA, CDR2 FQGTGA, per germline.

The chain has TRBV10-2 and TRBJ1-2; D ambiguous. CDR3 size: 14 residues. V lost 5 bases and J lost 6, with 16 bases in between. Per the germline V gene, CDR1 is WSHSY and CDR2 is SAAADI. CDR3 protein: CASSSSVSTNGYTF. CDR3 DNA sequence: TGCGCCAGCAGTTCTTCAGTTTCGACCAATGGCTACACCTTC.

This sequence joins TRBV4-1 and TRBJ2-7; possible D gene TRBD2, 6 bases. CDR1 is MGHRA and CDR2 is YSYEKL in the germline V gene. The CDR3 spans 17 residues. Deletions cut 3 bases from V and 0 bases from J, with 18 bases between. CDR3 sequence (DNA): TGCGCCAGCAGCCACGTCCGGGTGGGGGGATTCTCCTACGAGCAGTACTTC. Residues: CASSHVRVGGFSYEQYF.

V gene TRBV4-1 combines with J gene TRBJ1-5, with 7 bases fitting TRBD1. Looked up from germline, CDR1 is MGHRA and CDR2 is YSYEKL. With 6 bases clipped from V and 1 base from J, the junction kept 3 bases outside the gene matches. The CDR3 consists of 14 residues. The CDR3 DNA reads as TGCGCCAGCAGGCCGACAGGGAGCAATCAGCCCCAGCATTTT. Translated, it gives CASRPTGSNQPQHF.